This T cell receptor beta chain stems from a study of blood T cell repertoires in COVID-19. Recruited during active infection, patients (from Seattle) were subsequently followed longitudinally. V was cut by 5 bases and J by 0 bases, with 11 bases left in between. In germline, CDR1 is SEHNR, CDR2 FQNEAQ (reference sequence). The CDR3 extends over 15 amino acids. Here immunoSEQ multiplex PCR was the method, and the copy in TCRdb shows in-frame clones only, minus some. The sample includes some 180,000 clones, approximately 80% of them seen just once. V gene TRBV7-9 combines with J gene TRBJ2-1, with D perhaps TRBD2 (5 bases). The TCR comes from a woman between 40 and 55 years old with COVID-19, enrolled during active disease. The specimen was peripheral blood. The CDR3, as DNA: TGTGCCAGCAGCCCGGACTCCCTCTCCTACAATGAGCAGTTCTTC. The encoded protein is CASSPDSLSYNEQFF.